These 27 T cell receptor beta chains originate from one sample sequenced in a study of CD8 T cells in ankylosing spondylitis. These receptors' antigens are unknown. Broader study findings: One TCR beta motif, made up of seven to nine highly homologous variants, appeared characteristic of ankylosing spondylitis blood.

TCRdb re-called the 5' RACE reads with MiXCR, one entry per CDR3 protein. The sample holds fewer than 750,000 distinct CDR3 sequences; about 20% are singletons and the top ten take about 20%. The sequenced material came from blood, either unsorted or a sorted T cell fraction (not recorded which). The receptors here all came from a male donor with ankylosing spondylitis.

The genes are TRBV2 and TRBJ2-7; D may be TRBD1 (5 bases). This CDR3 region has 15 residues. Trimming stripped 3 bases from V and 2 bases from J, with 14 bases between. CDR1 and CDR2 from the germline V gene are SNHLY and FYNNEI. The CDR3, as DNA: TGTGCCAGCAGTGAGACAGAGGCCAGGACCTACGAGCAGTACTTC. Translated: CASSETEARTYEQYF.

CDR3 loop: CASSSATGYEQYF. The CDR3 bases are TGTGCCAGCAGTTCAGCGACAGGCTACGAGCAGTACTTC. The chain employs TRBV12-3 or TRBV12-4 and TRBJ2-7, with D perhaps matching TRBD1 (6 bases). The CDR3 consists of 13 residues. V was trimmed by 4 bases and J by 3 bases, leaving 10 bases between them.

This clonotype has at least ten counts. CDR3 DNA sequence: TGTGCCAGCAGTTCGGCAGGGGGCATCTATGGCTACACCTTC. Translation: CASSSAGGIYGYTF. J is TRBJ1-2 and V is TRBV27; 8 nucleotides match TRBD1. Germline CDR1 is MNHEY and CDR2 is SMNVEV (reference sequence). This CDR3 is 14 amino acids long. V was pared by 4 bases and J by 4 bases, with 5 bases of the junction left unmatched.

This clonotype was seen a few times. CDR3 coding DNA: TGCAGTGAAGAGAGAACTTACAATGAGCAGTTCTTC. It translates to CSEERTYNEQFF. The chain employs TRBV20-1 and TRBJ2-1; D call uncertain. Between the trimmed V and J ends, which lost 7 bases and 4 bases, there was a span of 11 bases. There are 12 residues in the CDR3. Looked up from germline, CDR1 is DFQATT and CDR2 is SNEGSKA (reference sequence).

This clonotype was detected only a few times. V and J are TRBV4-2 and TRBJ2-3, with unresolved D. The germline CDR1 and CDR2 sequences are LGHNA and YNFKEQ. V lost 0 bases, J lost 2 bases, and 9 bases lay in between. CDR3 size: 15 residues. DNA of the CDR3: TGTGCCAGCAGCCAAGAGGTTGCACTCACAGATACGCAGTATTTT. It encodes CASSQEVALTDTQYF.

This clonotype was picked up many times. This chain joins TRBV7-6 and TRBJ1-1; a weak D match, TRBD1 (5 bases). The V end lost 2 bases, the J end lost 0 bases, and 13 bases lay between the germline ends. Per the germline V gene, CDR1 is SGHVS and CDR2 is FNYEAQ. The CDR3 runs 16 residues. The CDR3 DNA follows: TGTGCCAGCAGCTTAAGGGACGGCTCCATGAACACTGAAGCTTTCTTT. It is translated as CASSLRDGSMNTEAFF.

This rearrangement joins TRBV5-1 to TRBJ1-2, with no clear D. V was shortened by 4 bases and J by 0 bases, with 16 bases between the two germline ends. The CDR3 covers 16 residues. Germline V gene data show CDR1 as SGHRS and CDR2 as YFSETQ. The CDR3 is CASSIYRDGTNYGYTF. The DNA of the CDR3 is TGCGCCAGCAGCATATACCGCGACGGGACTAACTATGGCTACACCTTC.

The gene calls are TRBV3-1 and TRBJ2-7; 10 bases are a match to TRBD2. The CDR3 has 16 residues. Germline CDR1 LGHDT, CDR2 YNNKEL (reference sequence). J gave up 0 bases and V 5 bases, and 7 bases lay outside the gene matches. The DNA for the CDR3 is TGTGCCAGCAGCGAAGGGAGCGGGGGGGCCTCCTACGAGCAGTACTTC. As protein: CASSEGSGGASYEQYF.

This chain joins TRBV29-1 and TRBJ1-2, with 8 bases lining up with TRBD1. V gave up 5 bases and J gave up 1 base; unmatched junction bases: 6. This CDR3 contains 14 residues. CDR1 is SQVTM and CDR2 is ANQGSEA in the germline V gene. The CDR3 loop reads CSVHGTGLNYGYTF. The CDR3 nucleotides are TGCAGCGTTCACGGGACAGGACTTAACTATGGCTACACCTTC.

V usage is TRBV29-1 and J usage is TRBJ2-7; D might be TRBD1 (5 bases). V was pared by 4 bases and J by 1 base, with 8 bases between. CDR3 length: 12 residues. From germline, CDR1 is SQVTM and CDR2 ANQGSEA. The CDR3 DNA sequence: TGCAGCGTTGGCAGGGCTTCCTACGAGCAGTACTTC. This codes for CSVGRASYEQYF.

This clonotype was seen a handful of times. The V gene is TRBV15, the J gene TRBJ1-2, with D possibly TRBD1 on 6 matching bases. The germline V and J ends were trimmed by 7 bases and 7 bases, with 22 bases remaining between them. This CDR3 contains 15 residues. CDR1 is LNHNV and CDR2 is YYDKDF in the germline V gene (reference sequence). The CDR3 sequence is CATKKRPGAHPGYTF. As DNA, the CDR3 is TGTGCCACCAAGAAACGTCCAGGGGCTCATCCTGGCTACACCTTC.

This clonotype was found a few times. The CDR3 sequence: CASSLGAGSDYGYTF. The CDR3 region has the DNA TGTGCCAGCAGCTTAGGTGCAGGGTCCGACTATGGCTACACCTTC. The chain links TRBV7-2 to TRBJ1-2; TRBD1 is a possible D gene (5 bases). The germline V and J ends were trimmed by 1 base and 3 bases, with 12 bases remaining between them. The germline CDR1 and CDR2 sequences are SGHTA and FQGNSA. There are 15 residues in the CDR3.

The chain recombines TRBV20-1 with TRBJ2-2; a weak D match, TRBD1 (6 bases). Per the germline V gene, CDR1 is DFQATT and CDR2 is SNEGSKA (reference sequence). V lost 1 base to trimming and J lost 5 bases, with 11 bases between them. CDR3 length: 14 amino acids. The CDR3 DNA is TGCAGTGCTAGAGTCGGGACAACTACCGGGGAGCTGTTTTTT. Protein product: CSARVGTTTGELFF.

This chain connects TRBV5-6 to TRBJ2-5; tentatively, D is TRBD2 (6 bases). V shed 0 bases and J shed 5 bases, with 17 bases lying between them. CDR3 length: 16 residues. CDR1 and CDR2 (germline): SGHDT, YYEEEE. CDR3 bases: TGTGCCAGCAGCTTGGTTGGGCTAGCGCTAGGGGAGACCCAGTACTTC. Residues: CASSLVGLALGETQYF.

V usage is TRBV7-9 and J usage is TRBJ1-2, with D unclear. The CDR3 length is 14 residues. CDR1 and CDR2 from the germline V gene are SEHNR and FQNEAQ (reference sequence). The V and J ends lost 1 base and 2 bases respectively, with 8 bases between them. CDR3 sequence: CASSLDGRNYGYTF. CDR3 bases: TGTGCCAGCAGCTTAGATGGCCGGAACTATGGCTACACCTTC.

This clonotype has more than one count but fewer than ten. V gene TRBV5-1 combines with J gene TRBJ2-3, with 8 positions matching TRBD1. The germline V gene has CDR1 SGHRS and CDR2 YFSETQ. Trimming at V came to 4 bases and at J to 4 bases, leaving 11 bases not matched to a gene. This CDR3 is 16 amino acids long. The CDR3 region has the DNA TGCGCCAGCAGCCCAACAGGGGGACAGAGGGCAGATACGCAGTATTTT. Residues: CASSPTGGQRADTQYF.

This clonotype occurred many times. J is TRBJ1-1 and V is TRBV12-3 or TRBV12-4; weak D call: TRBD1 (5 bases). CDR3 length equals 13 residues. V gave up 3 bases and J gave up 5 bases, with 10 bases separating them. Here the CDR3 reads CASSFAGGTEAFF. The CDR3 DNA sequence: TGTGCCAGCAGTTTTGCGGGGGGGACTGAAGCTTTCTTT.

V usage is TRBV3-1 and J usage is TRBJ1-2; no firm D call. The CDR3 consists of 14 residues. The V end lost 4 bases, the J end lost 7 bases, and 16 bases lay between the germline ends. Germline CDR1 LGHDT, CDR2 YNNKEL (reference sequence). DNA of the CDR3: TGTGCCAGCAGCCCATCCGATGGTTTGGGTGGCTACACCTTC. This gives the protein CASSPSDGLGGYTF.

This clonotype was seen once. This sequence joins TRBV6-5 and TRBJ1-1, with D perhaps TRBD1 (6 bases). Germline CDR1 reads MNHEY; CDR2 reads SVGAGI. CDR3 length: 14 residues. V was clipped by 0 bases and J by 6 bases, with 11 bases between them. The CDR3 loop is CASSYSQGLAEAFF. The DNA of the CDR3 is TGTGCCAGCAGTTACTCCCAGGGGCTTGCTGAAGCTTTCTTT.

This clonotype came up a few times. The chain recombines TRBV5-1 with TRBJ1-2, with D possibly matching TRBD1 (5 bases). Germline V gene sequence: CDR1 SGHRS, CDR2 YFSETQ. The V end was cut by 0 bases, the J end by 4 bases, with 13 bases between. This CDR3 is 15 amino acids long. CDR3 DNA: TGCGCCAGCAGCTTGGAAGGGGCCCTCGGCTATGGCTACACCTTC. It translates to CASSLEGALGYGYTF. The whole variable domain, filled in from reference TRBV5-1 and TRBJ1-2, reads KAGVTQTPRYLIKTRGQQVTLSCSPISGHRSVSWYQQTPGQGLQFLFEYFSETQRNKGNFPGRFSGRQFSNSRSEMNVSTLELGDSALYLCASSLEGALGYGYTFGSGTRLTVV.

This clonotype was recorded a few times. The gene calls are TRBV29-1 and TRBJ2-1; unclear D gene. The germline gives CDR1 SQVTM, CDR2 ANQGSEA. The CDR3 sequence is 11 residues long. The ends were cut back, 3 bases at V and 11 bases at J, with 11 bases in the middle. Here the CDR3 DNA reads TGCAGCGTTGACTCGGGTTCCCAGCAGTTCTTC. Encoded protein: CSVDSGSQQFF.

V and J are TRBV20-1 and TRBJ1-2; D may be TRBD1 (5 bases). CDR1 and CDR2 from the germline V gene are DFQATT and SNEGSKA (reference sequence). V lost 6 bases, J lost 2 bases, and 13 bases lay in between. The CDR3 has 13 residues. The CDR3 DNA reads as TGCAGTGCGCGACAGAGAACCAACTATGGCTACACCTTC. Its protein is CSARQRTNYGYTF.

The V call is TRBV6-4, the J call TRBJ2-3; no clear D. CDR1 MRHNA and CDR2 SNTAGT come from the germline V gene. With 6 bases removed from V and 3 bases from J, the gap between germline ends came to 10 bases. The CDR3 totals 13 residues. CDR3 nucleotide sequence: TGTGCCAGCAGCAAGGGCTCTACAGATACGCAGTATTTT. Translation: CASSKGSTDTQYF.

The chain recombines TRBV29-1 with TRBJ2-1; 11 bases are a match to TRBD2. Trimming removed 2 bases from V and 8 bases from J; junction bases left unmatched: 5. CDR1 is SQVTM, CDR2 ANQGSEA, per germline. This CDR3 is built from 14 residues. The CDR3 DNA follows: TGCAGCGTTGAATCTAGCGGGGGGAGGGATGAGCAGTTCTTC. Its protein product is CSVESSGGRDEQFF.

A few counts support this clonotype. This chain uses TRBV9 with TRBJ2-2, with 8 bases that match TRBD2. The CDR3 length is 17 residues. Unmatched junction bases numbered 8, after V lost 4 bases and J lost 0 bases. Germline-derived CDR1 and CDR2 are SGDLS and YYNGEE. The DNA of the CDR3 is TGTGCCAGCAGCCCGCGAGCGGGGGCATCGAACACCGGGGAGCTGTTTTTT. The encoded protein is CASSPRAGASNTGELFF.

This clonotype came up a few times. The rearrangement links TRBV6-5 to TRBJ2-3; 10 bases line up with TRBD2. With V trimmed by 5 bases and J by 1 base, 6 bases remained unmatched. The CDR3 consists of 16 residues. Germline CDR1 MNHEY, CDR2 SVGAGI. CDR3 nucleotides: TGTGCCAGCAGTACTCTAGCGGGAGTAGGCACAGATACGCAGTATTTT. Translation: CASSTLAGVGTDTQYF.

The rearrangement joins TRBV7-3 to TRBJ2-2; D remains ambiguous. Germline V lookup: CDR1 SGHTA, CDR2 FQGTGA. This CDR3 is built from 16 residues. Trimming shortened V by 1 base and J by 1 base, and 10 bases separated the two germline ends. The CDR3 loop reads CASSLRSIWNTGELFF. CDR3 bases: TGTGCCAGCAGCTTAAGGTCTATTTGGAACACCGGGGAGCTGTTTTTT.